The 15 T cell receptor beta chains below all came from one sample that was sequenced in a study of blood T cell repertoires in COVID-19. The data were produced by immunoSEQ multiplex PCR, yet TCRdb's version contains in-frame clones alone and is incomplete. The sample holds roughly 47,000 clones, around 85% seen once. The sample taken for sequencing was peripheral blood. All receptors come from a woman aged 80 or over with COVID-19, enrolled during active disease.

This clone has only one observation. The chain is built from TRBV2 and TRBJ2-1; 12 bases are a match to TRBD2. The junction had 5 bases not matched to a gene; V was cut back by 3 bases and J by 8 bases. CDR1 is SNHLY, CDR2 FYNNEI, per germline. This CDR3 is 15 amino acids long. This chain's CDR3 is CASSERLAGEDEQFF. CDR3 in DNA: TGTGCCAGCAGTGAGAGACTAGCGGGAGAGGATGAGCAGTTCTTC.

This clone has just one count. V and J are TRBV28 and TRBJ2-4; 7 bases agree with TRBD1. The V gene end was trimmed by 5 bases and the J gene end by 3 bases; junction bases not matched to a gene: 10. The germline CDR1 and CDR2 sequences are MDHEN and SYDVKM. The CDR3 runs to 16 residues. Here the CDR3 reads CASSASRGYDKNIQYF. The CDR3 DNA reads TGTGCCAGCAGTGCGTCCAGGGGGTACGACAAAAACATTCAGTACTTC.

This rearrangement joins TRBV7-2 to TRBJ2-7; 7 bases are a match to TRBD2. Germline V gene lookup returns CDR1 SGHTA and CDR2 FQGNSA. V dropped 3 bases and J dropped 0; count of bases not matched to a gene: 2. The CDR3 spans 14 residues. CDR3 sequence reads: CASSFGGSSYEQYF. The CDR3 region has the DNA TGTGCCAGCAGCTTTGGCGGGAGCTCCTACGAGCAGTACTTC. The full variable domain, completed using reference TRBV7-2 and TRBJ2-7, is GAGVSQSPSNKVTEKGKDVELRCDPISGHTALYWYRQSLGQGLEFLIYFQGNSAPDKSGLPSDRFSAERTGGSVSTLTIQRTQQEDSAVYLCASSFGGSSYEQYFGPGTRLTVT.

The CDR3: CASSPTSASTDTQYF. The CDR3 DNA follows: TGTGCCAGCAGCCCGACTAGCGCCTCCACAGATACGCAGTATTTT. The chain is built from TRBV11-3 and TRBJ2-3, with 8 bases fitting TRBD2. Trimming took 5 bases from V and 2 from J; bases not matched to a gene: 6. The CDR3 covers 15 residues. In germline, CDR1 is SGHNT, CDR2 YENEEA.

The chain joins TRBV9 to TRBJ1-3, with unresolved D. Germline CDR1 SGDLS, CDR2 YYNGEE. V was clipped by 4 bases and J by 2 bases, with 19 bases between them. The CDR3 loop spans 17 amino acids. The CDR3 protein is CASSPQRAGDPGNTIYF. CDR3 DNA sequence: TGTGCCAGCAGCCCACAACGCGCGGGCGATCCTGGAAACACCATATATTTT.

The CDR3 loop reads CASSLASRTSGRADESETQYF. CDR3 in DNA: TGTGCCAGCAGCTTAGCGTCCCGGACTAGCGGGAGGGCGGACGAGTCAGAGACCCAGTACTTC. The chain combines TRBV7-2 with TRBJ2-5; 15 positions match TRBD2. The CDR3 has 21 residues. CDR1 is SGHTA, CDR2 FQGNSA, per germline. V lost 0 bases to trimming and J lost 4 bases; unmatched junction nucleotides: 15.

CDR3 amino acids: CASSWRDSQLYGYTF. Written as DNA, the CDR3 is TGTGCCAGCAGTTGGAGGGACTCCCAACTCTATGGCTACACCTTC. This chain links TRBV9 with TRBJ1-2, with D possibly being TRBD1 (5 bases). The V end lost 5 bases, the J end lost 4 bases, and 18 bases lay between the germline ends. The length of the CDR3 is 15 residues. Germline lookup yields CDR1 SGDLS and CDR2 YYNGEE.

The chain combines TRBV19 with TRBJ2-2, with a tentative D call TRBD1 (6 bases). V lost 9 bases and J lost 5, with 19 bases in between. CDR1 and CDR2 from the germline V gene are LNHDA and SQIVND (reference sequence). This CDR3 contains 15 residues. The CDR3 region has the DNA TGTGCCAGCAGCCTACAGGGTTCTACGACCGGGGAGCTGTTTTTT. Translated, it gives CASSLQGSTTGELFF.

This chain links TRBV24-1 with TRBJ2-3, with D possibly TRBD2 on 6 matching bases. V was pared by 3 bases and J by 0 bases, with 9 bases between. CDR1 and CDR2 (germline): KGHDR, SFDVKD. This CDR3 is 15 amino acids long. The CDR3 DNA sequence: TGTGCCACCAGTGATCCAGGGAGGAGCACAGATACGCAGTATTTT. This gives the protein CATSDPGRSTDTQYF.

The rearrangement uses TRBV27 and TRBJ2-3, with 12 bases matching TRBD2. V gave up 5 bases and J gave up 3 bases; unmatched junction bases: 9. The CDR3 is made up of 17 amino acids. The germline V gene encodes CDR1 MNHEY and CDR2 SMNVEV (reference sequence). The CDR3 DNA reads TGTGCCAGCAGTCCGAGAACTAGCGGGAGGTCTACAGATACGCAGTATTTT. It encodes CASSPRTSGRSTDTQYF.

The chain joins TRBV28 to TRBJ1-1; 8 bases are shared with TRBD1. The length of the CDR3 is 14 residues. Unmatched junction bases numbered 4, after V lost 5 bases and J lost 2 bases. Per the germline V gene, CDR1 is MDHEN and CDR2 is SYDVKM. This CDR3 reads CASSLQGVNTEAFF. Written as DNA, the CDR3 is TGTGCCAGCAGTCTACAGGGGGTAAACACTGAAGCTTTCTTT.

This rearrangement joins TRBV5-1 to TRBJ2-1; 9 bases are shared with TRBD2. CDR1 is SGHRS, CDR2 YFSETQ, per germline. V lost 2 bases and J lost 4; bases outside the gene matches: 4. The CDR3 length is 15 residues. CDR3 sequence: CASSFRLAVYNEQFF. In DNA, the CDR3 is TGCGCCAGCAGCTTTCGACTAGCGGTGTACAATGAGCAGTTCTTC.

V and J are TRBV4-3 and TRBJ2-2, with 7 bases lining up with TRBD1. V shed 6 bases, J shed 3 bases, and the junction held 4 bases outside the gene matches. CDR1 and CDR2 (germline): LGHNA, YSLEER. The CDR3 loop spans 14 amino acids. The CDR3 spells CASRYDRDTGELFF. The CDR3 coding sequence is TGCGCCAGCAGATATGACAGGGACACCGGGGAGCTGTTTTTT.

This chain uses TRBV29-1 with TRBJ2-2, with D perhaps matching TRBD1 (5 bases). The germline CDR1 and CDR2 sequences are SQVTM and ANQGSEA. CDR3 size: 14 residues. V dropped 7 bases and J dropped 1 base, with 13 bases sitting between them. Written as DNA, the CDR3 is TGCAGCGGACTCGGGCAGGGGAACACCGGGGAGCTGTTTTTT. Amino acid sequence: CSGLGQGNTGELFF.

The genes are TRBV7-9 and TRBJ2-7; D uncertain. Trimming removed 7 bases from V and 0 bases from J, with 13 bases in between. Germline V gene lookup returns CDR1 SEHNR and CDR2 FQNEAQ (reference sequence). The CDR3 runs 14 residues. The CDR3 loop is CASTDDSSSYEQYF. The CDR3 DNA is TGTGCCAGCACCGATGACTCGAGCTCCTACGAGCAGTACTTC.